This T cell receptor (beta chain) was recorded in a study of T cell repertoires in cytomegalovirus infection (dated by TCRdb to about 2019). About the full investigation: Donor HLA type was relevant to the analysis, as public TCR beta signatures indicated carriage of CMV infection together with the matching HLA type.

This clonotype appeared many times. The target of this receptor is not known. The record has no base qualities; no much larger clone is one base away. The sample was run on an Illumina HiSeq 1500. In-frame beta chains were kept once TCRdb had trimmed the public reads at Q25 with fastp and called clones with MiXCR. Identical CDR3 proteins give one entry, which carries the most common genes and DNA. This sample comprises fewer than 550,000 distinct CDR3 sequences, about 11% of them detected only once. Jointly, the top ten make up roughly a tenth of the sample. Here is what the overall study found, with its caveats: In both this cohort and an independent cohort of a few hundred donors, the cumulative frequency of public TCR beta family members distinguished carriers of CMV infection plus the relevant HLA type. In the ex vivo response, HLA-C-restricted CMV-specific TCR beta clonotypes were dominant, and in two of eight donors the single most frequent clonotype came from this HLA-C-restricted group.

The sequence derives from a human donor in good health (CMV status not recorded). Some clones in this sample may be carry-over from other donors' samples. The sample consisted of PBMCs.

The CDR3 reads CASSLGQGGSGANVLTF. The base sequence is TGTGCCAGCAGCTTGGGACAGGGGGGCTCTGGGGCCAACGTCCTGACTTTC. This sequence uses TRBV7-2 and TRBJ2-6; 11 of the junction bases match TRBD1. Per the germline V gene, SGHTA is the CDR1 and FQGNSA is the CDR2. Including cysteine and phenylalanine, the CDR3 has 17 amino acids. Of the read, only the CDR3 DNA is kept; its 51 bases are in frame from base 1. For this chain, trimming is 3 bases at the V end and 0 bases at the J end, and the number of junction bases without a gene match is 1.